The entry that follows covers one T cell receptor beta chain sequence. The data were obtained in a study of beta chain features in type 1 diabetes. The CDR3 extends over 16 amino acids. V lost 4 bases and J lost 4; bases outside the gene matches: 9. The whole isolated RNA underwent reverse transcription, so sequencing captured expressed TCRB transcripts. TCRdb's copy holds only in-frame clones and misses some; the assay was immunoSEQ multiplex PCR. The sample comprises hundreds of thousands of clones, 9.6% of which are singletons, and 0.03% to 0.04% rests with the top ten. The sequence derives from a woman between 18 and 29 years old in good health. The sequencing sample was made of naive CD4+ T cells from blood. The rearrangement joins TRBV23-1 to TRBJ1-5; 8 nucleotides agree with TRBD1. TRBV23-1 is filed as an ORF, its function uncertain. The CDR3 loop is CASSRPGQAGNQPQHF. The CDR3 bases are TGCGCCAGCAGTCGACCGGGACAGGCAGGGAATCAGCCCCAGCATTTT.